Below, 28 T cell receptor beta chains from the same sample are listed, as sequenced in a study of T-cell reconstitution after alpha-beta-depleted transplantation in children. Using unique molecular identifiers, the investigators prepared the TCRbeta library. TCRdb independently ran MiXCR on the PCR reads; one entry per CDR3 protein. The table records around 100,000 distinct CDR3 sequences, 10% of them present only once. Sequenced here: PBMCs, sampled before TCRalphabeta/CD19-depleted stem cell transplant. These receptors were obtained from a boy aged 2 to 9 with acute lymphoblastic leukemia, due to receive a stem cell transplant.

This clonotype was seen a handful of times. The genes are TRBV5-8 and TRBJ2-3, with D perhaps TRBD2 (6 bases). Germline V CDR1 and CDR2: SGHTS, YDEGEE. The CDR3 is 12 residues long. The V end lost 4 bases, the J end lost 5 bases, and 8 bases lay between the germline ends. As DNA, the CDR3 is TGTGCCAGCAGCCCCGGGAGAGATACGCAGTATTTT. Encoded protein: CASSPGRDTQYF. Together with reference TRBV5-8 and TRBJ2-3, the CDR3 gives the full variable domain: EAGVTQSPTHLIKTRGQQATLRCSPISGHTSVYWYQQALGLGLQFLLWYDEGEERNRGNFPPRFSGRQFPNYSSELNVNALELEDSALYLCASSPGRDTQYFGPGTRLTVL.

This chain connects TRBV6-1 to TRBJ2-1; 11 bases map to TRBD2. The germline V gene has CDR1 MNHNS and CDR2 SASEGT. This CDR3 has 17 residues. Unmatched junction bases numbered 10, after V lost 8 bases and J lost 1 base. The CDR3 protein is CASQGQLAGVSYNEQFF. The CDR3 DNA sequence: TGTGCCAGCCAGGGACAACTAGCGGGAGTATCCTACAATGAGCAGTTCTTC.

In its sample, this clonotype was seen once. This chain connects TRBV5-1 to TRBJ2-2, with TRBD1 matching over 11 bases. The CDR3 runs to 17 residues. V was pared by 0 bases and J by 3 bases, with 4 bases of the junction left unmatched. Germline-derived CDR1 and CDR2 are SGHRS and YFSETQ. The CDR3 nucleotides read TGCGCCAGCAGCTTGGGGACAGGGGGCAAAGACACCGGGGAGCTGTTTTTT. This gives the protein CASSLGTGGKDTGELFF.

The J gene is TRBJ2-1, the V gene TRBV4-1; D might be TRBD1 (6 bases). Germline CDR1 and CDR2: MGHRA and YSYEKL. The CDR3 totals 16 residues. Trimming left V 4 bases short and J 0 bases short, with 13 bases between. CDR3 sequence (DNA): TGCGCCAGCAGCCGGGTAGGACAGAGCTCCTACAATGAGCAGTTCTTC. Its translation: CASSRVGQSSYNEQFF.

Comment on this clonotype: A single base separates this from a much larger clone, so it may be a read error. V is TRBV12-3 or TRBV12-4 and J is TRBJ2-7; 8 bases match TRBD2. The CDR3 loop spans 15 amino acids. The CDR3 region is CASSSSSGPSDEQYF. CDR3 coding DNA: TGTGCCAGCAGTTCCTCTAGCGGGCCCTCCGACGAGCAGTACTTC.

This clonotype came up a few times. The chain uses TRBV5-5 and TRBJ2-7; 9 nucleotides agree with TRBD1. The CDR3 totals 14 residues. J gave up 5 bases and V 1 base, and 4 bases lay outside the gene matches. Per the germline V gene, CDR1 is SGHKS and CDR2 is YYEKEE (reference sequence). CDR3 region: CASSLRGQGNEQYF. Here the CDR3 DNA reads TGTGCCAGCAGCTTGCGCGGACAGGGGAACGAGCAGTACTTC. Full variable domain (missing parts from reference TRBV5-5 and TRBJ2-7): DAGVTQSPTHLIKTRGQQVTLRCSPISGHKSVSWYQQVLGQGPQFIFQYYEKEERGRGNFPDRFSARQFPNYSSELNVNALLLGDSALYLCASSLRGQGNEQYFGPGTRLTVT.

This clonotype was counted only a few times. The chain couples TRBV5-1 to TRBJ1-5; tentative D call: TRBD1 (5 bases). Per the germline V gene, CDR1 is SGHRS and CDR2 is YFSETQ. This CDR3 region has 15 residues. Trimming took off 2 bases at V and 1 base at J, with 10 bases between the two ends. The DNA of the CDR3 is TGCGCCAGCAGCTTTCAAGGGGCCAGCAATCAGCCCCAGCATTTT. It yields the protein CASSFQGASNQPQHF.

The V and J genes are TRBV28 and TRBJ2-3; 12 nucleotides line up with TRBD2. Germline V gene sequence: CDR1 MDHEN, CDR2 SYDVKM. The trim removed 6 bases at V and 3 bases at J, leaving 4 bases unmatched. There are 15 residues in the CDR3. The CDR3, as DNA: TGTGCCAGCAGAACAGGGACTAGCGGGACAGATACGCAGTATTTT. Its translation: CASRTGTSGTDTQYF. Full variable domain (remainder filled in from reference TRBV28 and TRBJ2-3): DVKVTQSSRYLVKRTGEKVFLECVQDMDHENMFWYRQDPGLGLRLIYFSYDVKMKEKGDIPEGYSVSREKKERFSLILESASTNQTSMYLCASRTGTSGTDTQYFGPGTRLTVL.

The rearrangement uses TRBV6-1 and TRBJ1-5, with 8 bases lining up with TRBD1. In germline, CDR1 is MNHNS, CDR2 SASEGT. J gave up 6 bases and V 0 bases, and 4 bases lay outside the gene matches. This CDR3 region has 15 residues. In DNA, the CDR3 is TGTGCCAGCAGTGAAGCGGCAGGGGGCTCTCAGCCCCAGCATTTT. This codes for CASSEAAGGSQPQHF.

The chain joins TRBV5-6 to TRBJ2-2; D is uncertain. Germline V gene lookup returns CDR1 SGHDT and CDR2 YYEEEE. The CDR3 extends over 15 amino acids. V was pared by 4 bases and J by 4 bases, with 14 bases between. The CDR3 reads CASSGAPVPTGELFF. CDR3 in DNA: TGTGCCAGCAGCGGAGCCCCGGTCCCCACCGGGGAGCTGTTTTTT.

This clonotype was detected only a few times. The chain joins TRBV6-1 to TRBJ1-2; D ambiguous. Trimming took 5 bases from V and 4 from J, leaving 11 bases between them. In germline, CDR1 is MNHNS, CDR2 SASEGT. This CDR3 comprises 13 residues. The DNA for the CDR3 is TGTGCCAGCAGTACGGACCCTATCTATGGCTACACCTTC. This sequence encodes CASSTDPIYGYTF.

This clonotype was seen a handful of times. The chain employs TRBV20-1 and TRBJ2-2; D remains ambiguous. Germline V gives CDR1 DFQATT, CDR2 SNEGSKA (reference sequence). This CDR3 has 13 residues. Between the trimmed V and J ends, which lost 5 bases and 6 bases, there was a span of 13 bases. CDR3 residues: CSARRLGPGELFF. CDR3 bases: TGCAGTGCTCGACGCTTAGGTCCCGGGGAGCTGTTTTTT.

The chain links TRBV7-8 to TRBJ2-3; no clear D. V was clipped by 1 base and J by 1 base, with 9 bases between them. This CDR3 has 15 amino acids. Germline V lookup: CDR1 SGHVS, CDR2 FQNEAQ. The CDR3 loop reads CASSLEQTRTDTQYF. CDR3 sequence (DNA): TGTGCCAGCAGCTTAGAACAAACCCGCACAGATACGCAGTATTTT.

Ten or more counts support this clonotype. The chain recombines TRBV3-1 with TRBJ2-5; D is unclear. From germline, CDR1 is LGHDT and CDR2 YNNKEL (reference sequence). The CDR3 totals 14 residues. V lost 9 bases, J lost 0 bases, and 14 bases lay in between. This CDR3 reads CASTPTLNQETQYF. The CDR3 nucleotides read TGTGCCAGTACCCCAACTCTAAACCAAGAGACCCAGTACTTC.

This sequence joins TRBV4-1 and TRBJ2-2, with TRBD2 matching 9 bases. The CDR3 is 14 amino acids. The V gene end was trimmed by 10 bases and the J gene end by 5 bases; junction bases not matched to a gene: 8. The germline CDR1 and CDR2 sequences are MGHRA and YSYEKL. The CDR3 DNA sequence: TGCGCCACCTTAGCGGGAGAAGGGACCGGGGAGCTGTTTTTT. Translation: CATLAGEGTGELFF.

This clonotype came up a few times. J is TRBJ2-1 and V is TRBV4-1; 9 bases agree with TRBD2. Germline V gene data show CDR1 as MGHRA and CDR2 as YSYEKL. This CDR3 has 17 residues. The J segment lost 2 bases and the V segment lost 2 bases, leaving 7 bases of the junction unmatched. The CDR3 loop reads CASSQLAGNLPYNEQFF. DNA of the CDR3: TGCGCCAGCAGCCAACTAGCGGGGAATCTTCCCTACAATGAGCAGTTCTTC.

This clonotype was seen ten or more times. The V and J genes are TRBV5-1 and TRBJ2-7; D is possibly TRBD2 (6 bases). The V end lost 1 base, the J end lost 1 base, and 21 bases lay between the germline ends. CDR1 SGHRS and CDR2 YFSETQ come from the germline V gene. This CDR3 contains 18 residues. The chain's CDR3 is CASSLQPYGGVSSYEQYF. The CDR3 DNA sequence: TGCGCCAGCAGCTTGCAACCGTACGGGGGAGTATCATCCTACGAGCAGTACTTC. Full variable domain (outside the CDR3, taken from reference TRBV5-1 and TRBJ2-7): KAGVTQTPRYLIKTRGQQVTLSCSPISGHRSVSWYQQTPGQGLQFLFEYFSETQRNKGNFPGRFSGRQFSNSRSEMNVSTLELGDSALYLCASSLQPYGGVSSYEQYFGPGTRLTVT.

This clonotype was seen repeatedly, ten times or more. CDR3 residues: CASSSRTSGKTDTQYF. The DNA for the CDR3 is TGTGCCAGCAGCTCCAGGACTAGCGGAAAAACAGATACGCAGTATTTT. The V call is TRBV7-9, the J call TRBJ2-3; TRBD2 aligns across 10 bases. The CDR3 is made up of 16 amino acids. J was trimmed by 3 bases and V by 4 bases; bases with no gene match: 7. Per germline, CDR1 SEHNR and CDR2 FQNEAQ (reference sequence).

This clonotype appeared a few times. The chain links TRBV3-1 to TRBJ2-7; 8 bases line up with TRBD2. Germline CDR1 is LGHDT and CDR2 is YNNKEL (reference sequence). This CDR3 spans 13 amino acids. V gave up 5 bases and J gave up 10 bases; unmatched junction bases: 10. CDR3 coding DNA: TGTGCCAGCAGCACGGGACTAGAACTCCTCCAGTACTTC. Protein: CASSTGLELLQYF.

Comment on this clonotype: A much larger clonotype is one base distant, so this may be a read error. The V call is TRBV2, the J call TRBJ2-5; 11 nucleotides agree with TRBD1. The CDR3 spans 18 residues. CDR1 SNHLY and CDR2 FYNNEI come from the germline V gene. CDR3 residues: CASTTYLRTGGAVETKYF. CDR3 bases: TGTGCCAGCACCACCTACCTGAGGACAGGGGGCGCGGTGGAGACCAAGTACTTC.

Comment on this clonotype: One end of the junction does not line up with germline, which may come from a read error. V gene TRBV4-2 combines with J gene TRBJ1-2; D is undetermined. Germline CDR1 is LGHNA and CDR2 is YNFKEQ. There are 12 residues in the CDR3. The CDR3 sequence is CAISPWPYGYTF. The CDR3 DNA sequence: TGTGCCATCAGCCCGTGGCCCTATGGCTACACCTTC.

This rearrangement joins TRBV12-3 or TRBV12-4 to TRBJ1-5; no reliable D call. V lost 3 bases to trimming and J lost 2 bases, with 23 bases between them. This CDR3 comprises 19 residues. CDR3 loop: CASSFWEGSGRYGNQPQHF. The CDR3 nucleotides are TGTGCCAGCAGTTTTTGGGAGGGATCGGGCCGCTATGGCAATCAGCCCCAGCATTTT.

The J gene is TRBJ2-3, the V gene TRBV10-3; 9 bases are shared with TRBD1. This CDR3 region has 15 residues. V gave up 0 bases and J gave up 4 bases; unmatched junction bases: 2. The germline V gene has CDR1 ENHRY and CDR2 SYGVKD. DNA for the CDR3: TGTGCCATCAGTGAGTCACAGGGGGCCTCAGATACGCAGTATTTT. Protein product: CAISESQGASDTQYF.

The sample holds a few counts of this clonotype. The chain has TRBV20-1 and TRBJ2-7; D unresolved. Germline assignment: CDR1 DFQATT and CDR2 SNEGSKA (reference sequence). The CDR3 runs to 10 residues. V dropped 3 bases and J dropped 1 base, with 1 base sitting between them. The CDR3 nucleotides are TGCAGTGCTAGGTCCTACGAGCAGTACTTC. Residues: CSARSYEQYF.

This clonotype was seen a few times. The V call is TRBV5-1, the J call TRBJ2-7, with a weak D call TRBD1 (6 bases). The length of the CDR3 is 15 residues. The germline V gene encodes CDR1 SGHRS and CDR2 YFSETQ. V dropped 0 bases and J dropped 2 bases, with 12 bases sitting between them. As DNA, the CDR3 is TGCGCCAGCAGCTTGGGGCCCCGGGACACCTACGAGCAGTACTTC. It is translated as CASSLGPRDTYEQYF.

V and J are TRBV15 and TRBJ2-2; perhaps TRBD2 as D (6 bases). The CDR3 has 13 residues. Per the germline V gene, CDR1 is LNHNV and CDR2 is YYDKDF (reference sequence). V was shortened by 7 bases and J by 6 bases, with 12 bases between the two germline ends. In DNA, the CDR3 is TGTGCCACCACCCGACCGGGGGCCGGGGAGCTGTTTTTT. This translates into CATTRPGAGELFF. Using reference TRBV15 and TRBJ2-2 for the parts outside the CDR3, the full variable domain is DAMVIQNPRYQVTQFGKPVTLSCSQTLNHNVMYWYQQKSSQAPKLLFHYYDKDFNNEADTPDNFQSRRPNTSFCFLDIRSPGLGDTAMYLCATTRPGAGELFFGEGSRLTVL.

The V call is TRBV29-1, the J call TRBJ2-5; TRBD1 matches 9 bases. This CDR3 has 14 amino acids. V lost 3 bases, J lost 4 bases, and 6 bases stayed unmatched. The germline V gene has CDR1 SQVTM and CDR2 ANQGSEA. The DNA of the CDR3 is TGCAGCGTTGAGTTCGGGACAGGGCTAGAGACCCAGTACTTC. Amino acid sequence: CSVEFGTGLETQYF. Based on the CDR3 plus reference TRBV29-1 and TRBJ2-5, the full variable domain is SAVISQKPSRDICQRGTSLTIQCQVDSQVTMMFWYRQQPGQSLTLIATANQGSEATYESGFVIDKFPISRPNLTFSTLTVSNMSPEDSSIYLCSVEFGTGLETQYFGPGTRLLVL.

The chain carries TRBV18 and TRBJ2-1; D tentatively reads TRBD1 or TRBD2 (5 bases each). This CDR3 has 14 amino acids. Germline V gives CDR1 KGHSH, CDR2 LQKENI. Trimming stripped 6 bases from V and 9 bases from J, with 18 bases between. The CDR3 region has the DNA TGTGCCAGCTCCTCTATCCCAGGGACCCGTGAGCAGTTCTTC. Its protein is CASSSIPGTREQFF. Full variable domain (rest looked up from reference TRBV18 and TRBJ2-1): NAGVMQNPRHLVRRRGQEARLRCSPMKGHSHVYWYRQLPEEGLKFMVYLQKENIIDESGMPKERFSAEFPKEGPSILRIQQVVRGDSAAYFCASSSIPGTREQFFGPGTRLTVL.